This TCR beta chain was identified during a study of blood T cell repertoires in COVID-19 (dated by TCRdb to 2019 to 2021). At the level of the whole study: Samples covering the acute and convalescent phases of COVID-19 were provided by collaborators in the United States, Italy and Spain. The repertoires were made available in a free public database intended to serve as a resource for research on the immune response to SARS-CoV-2. The prospective study material was composed of cDNA or gDNA derived from T cells, B-cell-depleted T cells, or PBMCs. The samples were drawn from the first 160 participants of the ongoing ImmuneRACE study and from 1,254 subjects provided by 6 global collaborators. Subjects who had been exposed to COVID-19, were actively infected with it, or had recovered from it provided the deeply sampled blood TCRbeta repertoires that made up the dataset. Where available, HLA class I and class II types were obtained from metadata supplied by the sample provider rather than from assay-based typing. A de-identified subject ID, COVID-19 status, age in years and sex were almost always included in the sample metadata. Summary of the overall study and its limitations: How much clinical and demographic metadata was included differed by source and by participant, and the metadata was provided uncurated.

On this clone itself: Its antigen remains unidentified. No base-level quality is on record; no much larger clone is a single base apart.

From its cysteine to its phenylalanine, the CDR3 spans 15 amino acids. The sequence is cut down to CDR3 DNA, 45 bases in frame from base 1. The germline V gene (reference sequence) specifies LGHDT as CDR1 and YNNKEL as CDR2. V trim: 0 bases; J trim: 7 bases; unmatched bases: 5. TCRbeta CDR3 regions were amplified from genomic DNA by means of the immunoSEQ Assay, a bias-controlled multiplex PCR. The paper's data handling went like this. The number of nucleated cells in each sample was estimated from the amplification of reference gene primers within the assay. Sequence reads were collapsed and filtered to measure the absolute abundance of every unique TCRbeta CDR3 rearrangement. For each sample, productive Simpson clonality was calculated by taking the square root of Simpson's diversity index across productive rearrangements. As stored in TCRdb, this immuneACCESS dataset retains in-frame rearrangements with V and J assigned. A fraction of the clones does not appear; measured against another copy, unresolved V genes explain less than half of the discrepancy, and the remainder lacks a known reason. Clone size and V and J calls were adopted from that table, with D and trimming inferred from the DNA. The sample records roughly 200,000 clones, approximately 82% of which are singletons. The ten most abundant clones make up around 13% of the sample.

The collaborating institutions used their own protocols to collect whole blood in K2EDTA tubes. Collaborator samples were shipped for TCRbeta analysis as frozen whole blood, isolated PBMCs, or DNA extracted from either sample type. This clonotype was sampled from a human donor in a cohort sampled during active COVID-19. Sequenced: peripheral blood. The chain employs TRBV3-1 (or the pseudogene TRBV3-2) and TRBJ1-5; TRBD1 lines up with 8 middle nucleotides. Read as DNA, the sequence is TGTGCCAGCAGCCAAGAGGCAGGGGGCCGGCAGCCCCAGCATTTT. This translates into CASSQEAGGRQPQHF.